The 5 T cell receptor beta chains given below trace back to one sample, sequenced in a study of shared clonotypes between healthy human individuals. The assay was immunoSEQ multiplex PCR, and TCRdb's table has in-frame clones only and misses some. The sample records over a million clones, about 70% being singletons. The sample taken for sequencing was memory CD4+ T cells sorted from blood. The sample's subset: CD45RA-negative fraction. The source of these receptors is a man younger than 35 in good health.

CDR3 nucleotide sequence: TGTGCCACCAGGTGGGGTCGGAACAATGAGCAGTTCTTC. Protein sequence: CATRWGRNNEQFF. This rearrangement joins TRBV19 to TRBJ2-1; D call uncertain. Between the trimmed V and J ends, which lost 10 bases and 5 bases, there was a span of 15 bases. The CDR3 spans 13 residues. CDR1 and CDR2 from the germline V gene are LNHDA and SQIVND (reference sequence).

This clone has a handful of counts. The chain's CDR3 is CASRILGDSANTGELFF. Written as DNA, the CDR3 is TGCGCCAGCAGGATTCTTGGGGACAGCGCGAACACCGGGGAGCTGTTTTTT. This chain uses TRBV10-2 with TRBJ2-2; 7 positions match TRBD1. This CDR3 has 17 amino acids. Germline trimming cut 6 bases from V and 0 bases from J; bases unmatched to any gene: 10. CDR1 is WSHSY and CDR2 is SAAADI in the germline V gene.

The J gene is TRBJ1-3, the V gene TRBV2, with 10 positions matching TRBD1. J lost 8 bases, V lost 6 bases, and 1 base had no gene match. This CDR3 comprises 12 residues. Germline CDR1 reads SNHLY; CDR2 reads FYNNEI. CDR3 amino acids: CASRDRGDTIYF. CDR3 nucleotide sequence: TGTGCCAGCAGGGACAGGGGGGACACCATATATTTT.

This chain links TRBV7-9 with TRBJ1-4, with unresolved D. The germline V gene has CDR1 SEHNR and CDR2 FQNEAQ (reference sequence). V was shortened by 3 bases and J by 0 bases, with 11 bases between the two germline ends. The CDR3 is 16 residues long. CDR3 DNA sequence: TGTGCCAGCAGCTTTTATAAGGGAGCAACTAATGAAAAACTGTTTTTT. Amino acids: CASSFYKGATNEKLFF. Combining the CDR3 with reference TRBV7-9 and TRBJ1-4 gives the whole variable domain DTGVSQNPRHKITKRGQNVTFRCDPISEHNRLYWYRQTLGQGPEFLTYFQNEAQLEKSRLLSDRFSAERPKGSFSTLEIQRTEQGDSAMYLCASSFYKGATNEKLFFGSGTQLSVL.

The chain links TRBV6-5 to TRBJ2-5; a weak D match, TRBD2 (5 bases). Germline CDR1 and CDR2: MNHEY and SVGAGI. V was pared by 2 bases and J by 1 base, with 8 bases between. The CDR3 sequence is 14 residues long. CDR3 DNA: TGTGCCAGCAGTTACGGCGGGCCCCAAGAGACCCAGTACTTC. Encoded protein: CASSYGGPQETQYF.